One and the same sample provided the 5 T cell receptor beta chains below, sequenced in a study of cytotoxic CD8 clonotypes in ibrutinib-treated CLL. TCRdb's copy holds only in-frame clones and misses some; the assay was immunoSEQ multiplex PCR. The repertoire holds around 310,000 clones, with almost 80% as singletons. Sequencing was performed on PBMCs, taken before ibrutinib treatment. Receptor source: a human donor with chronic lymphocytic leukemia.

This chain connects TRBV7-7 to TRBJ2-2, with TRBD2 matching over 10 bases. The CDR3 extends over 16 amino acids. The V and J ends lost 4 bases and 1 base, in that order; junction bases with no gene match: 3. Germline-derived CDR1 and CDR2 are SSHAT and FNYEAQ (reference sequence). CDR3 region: CASSSRTSGNTGELFF. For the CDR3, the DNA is TGTGCCAGCAGCTCCCGGACTAGCGGGAACACCGGGGAGCTGTTTTTT.

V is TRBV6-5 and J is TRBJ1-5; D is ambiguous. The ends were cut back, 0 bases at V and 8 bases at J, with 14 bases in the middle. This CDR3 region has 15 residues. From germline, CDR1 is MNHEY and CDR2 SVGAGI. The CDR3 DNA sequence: TGTGCCAGCAGTTACTCTTCCCAGCTCCCAAAGCCCCAGCATTTT. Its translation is CASSYSSQLPKPQHF.

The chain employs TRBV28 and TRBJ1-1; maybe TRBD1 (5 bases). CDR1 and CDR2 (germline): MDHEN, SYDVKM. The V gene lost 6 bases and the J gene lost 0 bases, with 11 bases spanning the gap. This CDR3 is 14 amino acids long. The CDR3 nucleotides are TGTGCCAGCAGCCGAGGGGCCCTGAACACTGAAGCTTTCTTT. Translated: CASSRGALNTEAFF.

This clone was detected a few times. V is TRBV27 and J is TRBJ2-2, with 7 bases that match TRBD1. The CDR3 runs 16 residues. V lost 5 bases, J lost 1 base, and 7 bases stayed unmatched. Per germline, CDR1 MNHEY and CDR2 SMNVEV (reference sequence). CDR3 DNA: TGTGCCAGCAGTAAAGAAACAGGGGTGAACACCGGGGAGCTGTTTTTT. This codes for CASSKETGVNTGELFF.

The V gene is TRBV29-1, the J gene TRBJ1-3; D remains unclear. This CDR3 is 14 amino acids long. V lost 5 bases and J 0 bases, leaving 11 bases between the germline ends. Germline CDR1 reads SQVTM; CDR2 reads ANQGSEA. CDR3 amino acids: CSVSHPSSGNTIYF. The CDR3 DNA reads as TGCAGCGTTTCACACCCGAGCTCTGGAAACACCATATATTTT.